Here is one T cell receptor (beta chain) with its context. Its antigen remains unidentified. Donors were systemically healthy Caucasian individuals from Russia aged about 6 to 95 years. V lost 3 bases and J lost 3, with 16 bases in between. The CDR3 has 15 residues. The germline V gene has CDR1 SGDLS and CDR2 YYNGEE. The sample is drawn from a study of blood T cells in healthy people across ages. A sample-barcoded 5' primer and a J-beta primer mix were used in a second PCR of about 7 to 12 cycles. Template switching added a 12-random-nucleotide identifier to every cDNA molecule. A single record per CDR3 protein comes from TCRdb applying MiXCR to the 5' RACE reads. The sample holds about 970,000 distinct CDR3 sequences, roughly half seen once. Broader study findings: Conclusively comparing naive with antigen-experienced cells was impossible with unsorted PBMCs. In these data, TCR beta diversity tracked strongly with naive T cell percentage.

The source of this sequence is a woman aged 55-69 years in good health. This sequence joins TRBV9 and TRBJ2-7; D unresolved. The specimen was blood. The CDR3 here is CASSAYSKAYYEQYF. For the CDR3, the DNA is TGTGCCAGCAGCGCTTATAGCAAGGCCTACTACGAGCAGTACTTC. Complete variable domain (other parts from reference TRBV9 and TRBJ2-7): DSGVTQTPKHLITATGQRVTLRCSPRSGDLSVYWYQQSLDQGLQFLIQYYNGEERAKGNILERFSAQQFPDLHSELNLSSLELGDSALYFCASSAYSKAYYEQYFGPGTRLTVT.